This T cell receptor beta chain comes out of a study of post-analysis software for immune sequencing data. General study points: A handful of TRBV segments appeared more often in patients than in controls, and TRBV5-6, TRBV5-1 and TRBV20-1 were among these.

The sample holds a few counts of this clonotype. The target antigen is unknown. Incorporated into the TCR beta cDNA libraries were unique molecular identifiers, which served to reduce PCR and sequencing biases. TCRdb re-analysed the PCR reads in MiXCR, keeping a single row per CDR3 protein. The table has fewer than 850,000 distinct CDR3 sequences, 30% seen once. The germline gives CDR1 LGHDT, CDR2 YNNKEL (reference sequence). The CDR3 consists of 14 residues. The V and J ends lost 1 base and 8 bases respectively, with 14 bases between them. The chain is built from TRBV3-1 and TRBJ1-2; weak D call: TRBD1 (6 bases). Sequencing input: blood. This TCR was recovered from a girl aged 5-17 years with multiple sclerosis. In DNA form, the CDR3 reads TGTGCCAGCAGCCAAGTCGGGCAGGGGATCGGCTACACCTTC. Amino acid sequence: CASSQVGQGIGYTF.